Each of the 31 T cell receptor beta chains below was sequenced from the same sample in a study of Ad26.COV2.S vaccination and SARS-CoV-2 variants. Treatment here: some 20 received Ad26.COV2.S at low or high dose, single or two shots; roughly five received placebo; per-sample allocation not given. At day 63 after the first vaccine or placebo injection, samples were drawn. Clones were sequenced by immunoSEQ multiplex PCR, and TCRdb holds only the in-frame ones, with some missing. The data show approximately 300,000 clones, 85% to 90% seen once. This specimen was peripheral blood, taken in a trial of Ad26.COV2.S vaccine versus placebo. All receptors come from a person aged 18-65 years who received the Ad26.COV2.S COVID-19 vaccine or a placebo.

The chain uses TRBV5-1 and TRBJ1-1; D is unresolved. V was clipped by 4 bases and J by 2 bases, with 21 bases between them. Germline CDR1 is SGHRS and CDR2 is YFSETQ. The CDR3 is 17 residues long. CDR3 bases: TGCGCCAGCAGCCCTGAATTCACTTCTCGTTTTAACACTGAAGCTTTCTTT. Translated: CASSPEFTSRFNTEAFF.

The chain couples TRBV18 to TRBJ1-5; D call uncertain. This CDR3 has 15 residues. Germline V gene sequence: CDR1 KGHSH, CDR2 LQKENI. Trimming removed 2 bases from V and 5 bases from J, with 13 bases in between. CDR3 DNA sequence: TGTGCCAGCTCACCAGGATCGCCAGCGGATCAGCCCCAGCATTTT. It codes for CASSPGSPADQPQHF.

The chain carries TRBV30 and TRBJ2-5, with 8 bases matching TRBD1. V lost 3 bases and J lost 4; bases outside the gene matches: 10. CDR1 and CDR2 from the germline V gene are GTSNPN and SVGIG (reference sequence). The CDR3 spans 15 residues. In DNA, the CDR3 is TGTGCCTGGAGCCCCCGGACAGGGCGGGGAGAGACCCAGTACTTC. Translating gives CAWSPRTGRGETQYF.

The table lists this clone with a few counts. The chain joins TRBV4-3 to TRBJ2-2, with TRBD2 as a possible D gene (5 bases). The germline V gene encodes CDR1 LGHNA and CDR2 YSLEER. This CDR3 has 15 residues. V shed 0 bases and J shed 4 bases, with 9 bases lying between them. The CDR3 bases are TGCGCCAGCAGCCAAGAATTAGGACTCACCGGGGAGCTGTTTTTT. As protein: CASSQELGLTGELFF.

The chain uses TRBV7-8 and TRBJ1-2, with D unresolved. The CDR3 runs 13 residues. CDR1 is SGHVS, CDR2 FQNEAQ, per germline. Trimming took off 3 bases at V and 0 bases at J, with 5 bases between the two ends. The CDR3 reads CASSFPANYGYTF. CDR3 DNA: TGTGCCAGCAGCTTTCCAGCTAACTATGGCTACACCTTC. Complete variable domain (other parts from reference TRBV7-8 and TRBJ1-2): GAGVSQSPRYKVAKRGQDVALRCDPISGHVSLFWYQQALGQGPEFLTYFQNEAQLDKSGLPSDRFFAERPEGSVSTLKIQRTQQEDSAVYLCASSFPANYGYTFGSGTRLTVV.

This chain uses TRBV2 with TRBJ2-1; D might be TRBD2 (6 bases). Trimming removed 4 bases at V and 6 bases at J, with 13 bases between. Germline V gene lookup returns CDR1 SNHLY and CDR2 FYNNEI. This CDR3 is 14 amino acids long. CDR3 DNA sequence: TGTGCCAGCAGTGTCTTACTAGCCGGCAATGAGCAGTTCTTC. Protein sequence: CASSVLLAGNEQFF.

The chain has TRBV25-1 and TRBJ1-2; possibly TRBD1 for D (6 bases). Looked up from germline, CDR1 is MGHDK and CDR2 is SYGVNS. Trimming left V 4 bases short and J 2 bases short, with 8 bases between. This CDR3 has 13 amino acids. The CDR3 loop is CASSVQGNYGYTF. CDR3 DNA sequence: TGTGCCAGCAGTGTACAGGGCAACTATGGCTACACCTTC.

On this clone: The sample holds other DNA sequences that translate to the same CDR3. The chain couples TRBV7-9 to TRBJ1-5; D perhaps matches TRBD1 (5 bases). Germline CDR1 is SEHNR and CDR2 is FQNEAQ (reference sequence). Trimming removed 4 bases from V and 4 bases from J, with 8 bases in between. The CDR3 has 13 amino acids. This CDR3 reads CASSSGQNQPQHF. The CDR3 DNA reads as TGTGCCAGCAGCTCCGGACAAAATCAGCCCCAGCATTTT.

This CDR3 is CASSTGTSGGPRKETQYF. For the CDR3, the DNA is TGCGCCAGCAGCACAGGGACTAGCGGGGGGCCACGAAAAGAGACCCAGTACTTC. The chain combines TRBV5-1 with TRBJ2-5; TRBD2 aligns across 15 bases. Per germline, CDR1 SGHRS and CDR2 YFSETQ. V shed 4 bases, J shed 3 bases, and the junction held 10 bases outside the gene matches. This CDR3 is 18 amino acids long.

The chain carries TRBV5-4 and TRBJ2-7, with TRBD1 as a possible D gene (5 bases). The CDR3 loop spans 13 amino acids. The ends were cut back, 3 bases at V and 6 bases at J, with 13 bases in the middle. CDR1 SGHNT and CDR2 YYREEE come from the germline V gene (reference sequence). CDR3 in DNA: TGTGCCAGCAGCTCAGGGTTAGTTGGCGAGCAGTACTTC. Its protein product is CASSSGLVGEQYF.

The chain couples TRBV4-3 to TRBJ2-5, with 7 bases lining up with TRBD2. V was clipped by 1 base and J by 3 bases; unmatched bases: 8. The germline gives CDR1 LGHNA, CDR2 YSLEER. The CDR3 extends over 16 amino acids. For the CDR3, the DNA is TGCGCCAGCAGCCAAGTCTTTTGGGGAGGGAAAGAGACCCAGTACTTC. It translates to CASSQVFWGGKETQYF.

The chain has TRBV2 and TRBJ2-2; perhaps TRBD1 as D (6 bases). This CDR3 has 15 amino acids. Trimming pared 3 bases from V and 2 bases from J, leaving 10 bases between. The V gene's germline CDR1 is SNHLY and CDR2 FYNNEI. CDR3 nucleotides: TGTGCCAGCAGTGAGCAGGGACAAAACACCGGGGAGCTGTTTTTT. Its protein product is CASSEQGQNTGELFF.

For the CDR3, the DNA is TGTGCCAGCAGCCCCCGGGGGCAGAACTATGGCTACACCTTC. It translates to CASSPRGQNYGYTF. The J gene is TRBJ1-2, the V gene TRBV6-5; a weak D match, TRBD1 (6 bases). This CDR3 comprises 14 residues. V lost 6 bases to trimming and J lost 2 bases, with 13 bases between them. Germline CDR1 reads MNHEY; CDR2 reads SVGAGI.

V and J are TRBV6-6 and TRBJ1-5, with TRBD1 identical over 7 bases. CDR3 length: 17 residues. J lost 4 bases, V lost 5 bases, and 14 bases had no gene match. Germline CDR1 is MNHNY and CDR2 is SVGAGI (reference sequence). This chain's CDR3 is CASSHSAPGQPNQPQHF. The CDR3 DNA is TGTGCCAGCAGTCATAGCGCGCCGGGACAGCCTAATCAGCCCCAGCATTTT.

Remarks on this clone: Other DNA sequences from this sample encode an identical CDR3 as well. The chain has TRBV7-2 and TRBJ1-1, with 7 bases matching TRBD1. The CDR3 runs 14 residues. J lost 1 base, V lost 5 bases, and 4 bases had no gene match. Germline CDR1 is SGHTA and CDR2 is FQGNSA. The CDR3 DNA sequence: TGTGCCAGCAGCCCACGACAGGGGAACACTGAAGCTTTCTTT. Translating it yields CASSPRQGNTEAFF. The whole variable domain, filled in from reference TRBV7-2 and TRBJ1-1, reads GAGVSQSPSNKVTEKGKDVELRCDPISGHTALYWYRQSLGQGLEFLIYFQGNSAPDKSGLPSDRFSAERTGGSVSTLTIQRTQQEDSAVYLCASSPRQGNTEAFFGQGTRLTVV.

The V gene is TRBV3-1 (or the pseudogene TRBV3-2), the J gene TRBJ1-2, with D hard to call. Germline V gene data show CDR1 as LGHDT and CDR2 as YNNKEL (reference sequence). There are 11 residues in the CDR3. The V gene lost 0 bases and the J gene lost 8 bases, with 4 bases spanning the gap. Here the CDR3 DNA reads TGTGCCAGCAGCCAAGAAAGAGGCTACACCTTC. Its protein is CASSQERGYTF.

In this sample, this clone turned up a few times. The rearrangement uses TRBV6-5 and TRBJ2-3; no definite D call. Germline lookup yields CDR1 MNHEY and CDR2 SVGAGI. Trimming shortened V by 6 bases and J by 4 bases, and 14 bases separated the two germline ends. This CDR3 region has 14 residues. DNA for the CDR3: TGTGCCAGCAGCTCGGTAAGAGCGCCAGATACGCAGTATTTT. Its translation is CASSSVRAPDTQYF.

This chain joins TRBV10-2 and TRBJ2-7, with TRBD1 matching over 7 bases. CDR1 WSHSY and CDR2 SAAADI come from the germline V gene. V gave up 6 bases and J gave up 2 bases; unmatched junction bases: 7. The CDR3 covers 14 residues. The CDR3 DNA sequence: TGCGCCAGCAGACCCGGGACAGTCACCTACGAGCAGTACTTC. Its protein is CASRPGTVTYEQYF.

This chain joins TRBV19 and TRBJ2-2; 9 bases line up with TRBD1. V lost 6 bases, J lost 4 bases, and 12 bases stayed unmatched. Germline V gives CDR1 LNHDA, CDR2 SQIVND (reference sequence). The CDR3 runs to 17 residues. This CDR3 reads CASRIDRDRDFTGELFF. CDR3 DNA: TGTGCCAGTAGGATTGACCGGGACAGGGATTTCACCGGGGAGCTGTTTTTT.

The rearrangement uses TRBV3-1 (or the pseudogene TRBV3-2) and TRBJ2-2; D is possibly TRBD2 (6 bases). Trimming cost V 4 bases and J 0 bases, with 12 bases left between them. CDR1 is LGHDT, CDR2 YNNKEL, per germline (reference sequence). This CDR3 spans 16 amino acids. CDR3 bases: TGTGCCAGCAGCCCTGGGGGACTGACGAACACCGGGGAGCTGTTTTTT. Translating it yields CASSPGGLTNTGELFF.

CDR3 sequence (DNA): TGTGCCAGCAGCTTAGAAGGGTCTCGGAACACTGAAGCTTTCTTT. Protein: CASSLEGSRNTEAFF. V is TRBV11-2 and J is TRBJ1-1; no reliable D call. This CDR3 contains 15 residues. V shed 0 bases and J shed 1 base, with 9 bases lying between them. Germline-derived CDR1 and CDR2 are SGHAT and FQNNGV.

This clone was counted between two and nine times. This chain joins TRBV3-1 (or the pseudogene TRBV3-2) and TRBJ1-2, with D uncertain. The V end lost 0 bases, the J end lost 1 base, and 12 bases lay between the germline ends. The CDR3 is 16 residues long. The germline CDR1 and CDR2 sequences are LGHDT and YNNKEL (reference sequence). The CDR3 DNA is TGTGCCAGCAGCCAAGAAGGGAGCCCCGGTAACTATGGCTACACCTTC. Translation gives CASSQEGSPGNYGYTF.

This chain uses TRBV23-1 with TRBJ2-1; D is uncertain. TRBV23-1 carries the ORF label, with uncertain function. CDR3 size: 16 residues. Trimming removed 0 bases from V and 0 bases from J, with 9 bases in between. The CDR3 loop reads CASSQSKVVSYNEQFF. CDR3 DNA sequence: TGCGCCAGCAGTCAATCGAAGGTGGTCTCCTACAATGAGCAGTTCTTC.

This chain links TRBV18 with TRBJ2-1; D is unclear. The CDR3 length is 11 residues. CDR1 KGHSH and CDR2 LQKENI come from the germline V gene. Trimming stripped 8 bases from V and 8 bases from J, with 10 bases between. CDR3 DNA sequence: TGTGCCAGCCTTACGGGCCATGAGCAGTTCTTC. As protein: CASLTGHEQFF.

V usage is TRBV7-8 and J usage is TRBJ2-2; D unclear. V gave up 8 bases and J gave up 0 bases, with 7 bases separating them. Germline V gene sequence: CDR1 SGHVS, CDR2 FQNEAQ. The CDR3 runs to 13 residues. The CDR3 spells CASQATNTGELFF. The DNA of the CDR3 is TGTGCCAGCCAGGCGACGAACACCGGGGAGCTGTTTTTT.

In its sample, this clone was seen once. This chain uses TRBV28 with TRBJ1-4; D may be TRBD1 (5 bases). Trimming took 5 bases from V and 7 from J, leaving 17 bases between them. The CDR3 extends over 15 amino acids. Per germline, CDR1 MDHEN and CDR2 SYDVKM. This CDR3 is CASSHLLGGAEKLFF. CDR3 nucleotide sequence: TGTGCCAGCAGTCACCTTCTTGGAGGGGCTGAAAAACTGTTTTTT.

The V call is TRBV5-6, the J call TRBJ2-5, with D unresolved. Trimming cost V 5 bases and J 4 bases, with 18 bases left between them. There are 15 residues in the CDR3. Germline V gene sequence: CDR1 SGHDT, CDR2 YYEEEE. CDR3 residues: CASSVPKTKRETQYF. CDR3 nucleotides: TGTGCCAGCAGTGTGCCTAAAACTAAGCGAGAGACCCAGTACTTC.

The chain recombines TRBV5-1 with TRBJ2-3; 7 nucleotides line up with TRBD2. The germline gives CDR1 SGHRS, CDR2 YFSETQ. This CDR3 has 17 residues. V gave up 4 bases and J gave up 2 bases; unmatched junction bases: 13. CDR3 nucleotides: TGCGCCAGCAGCCTTGCCCGAAGCGGGGCCCTCACAGATACGCAGTATTTT. Translated, it gives CASSLARSGALTDTQYF. Together with reference TRBV5-1 and TRBJ2-3, the CDR3 gives the full variable domain: KAGVTQTPRYLIKTRGQQVTLSCSPISGHRSVSWYQQTPGQGLQFLFEYFSETQRNKGNFPGRFSGRQFSNSRSEMNVSTLELGDSALYLCASSLARSGALTDTQYFGPGTRLTVL.

The CDR3 DNA reads as TGTGCCAGCAGCCGGACAGTCCTTAGCACAGATACGCAGTATTTT. Protein: CASSRTVLSTDTQYF. The V call is TRBV14, the J call TRBJ2-3, with a tentative D call TRBD1 (6 bases). The CDR3 consists of 15 residues. Looked up from germline, CDR1 is SGHDN and CDR2 is FVKESK. Trimming stripped 4 bases from V and 0 bases from J, with 11 bases between.

This rearrangement joins TRBV6-1 to TRBJ1-1, with no clear D. V gave up 2 bases and J gave up 1 base, with 8 bases separating them. CDR1 is MNHNS, CDR2 SASEGT, per germline. CDR3 length: 14 residues. As DNA, the CDR3 is TGTGCCAGCAGTGAACTGGGCGGGAACACTGAAGCTTTCTTT. As protein: CASSELGGNTEAFF.

The V and J genes are TRBV7-2 and TRBJ2-1; 10 bases match TRBD2. This CDR3 has 15 amino acids. Germline V gene data show CDR1 as SGHTA and CDR2 as FQGNSA. V trimming: 4 bases; J trimming: 4 bases; junction bases outside the gene matches: 4. In DNA, the CDR3 is TGTGCCAGCAGCTCCGGACTAGCGGTATACAATGAGCAGTTCTTC. Translation: CASSSGLAVYNEQFF.